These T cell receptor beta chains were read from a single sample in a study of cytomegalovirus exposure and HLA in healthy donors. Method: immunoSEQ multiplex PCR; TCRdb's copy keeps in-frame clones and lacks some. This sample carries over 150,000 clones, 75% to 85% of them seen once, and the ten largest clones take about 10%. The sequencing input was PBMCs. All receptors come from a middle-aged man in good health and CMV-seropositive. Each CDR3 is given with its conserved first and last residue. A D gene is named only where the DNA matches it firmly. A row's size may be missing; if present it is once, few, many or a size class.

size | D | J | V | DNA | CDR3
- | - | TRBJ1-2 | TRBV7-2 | TGTGCCAGCAGCTTAACTGCAGGGAACTATGGCTACACCTTC | CASSLTAGNYGYTF
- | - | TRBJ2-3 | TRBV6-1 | TGTGCCAGCAGTGGGACATTCACAGATACGCAGTATTTT | CASSGTFTDTQYF
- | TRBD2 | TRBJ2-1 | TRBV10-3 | TGTGCCACCGCCTTAGCGGGGGGGTCCTACAATGAGCAGTTCTTC | CATALAGGSYNEQFF
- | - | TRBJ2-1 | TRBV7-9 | TGTGCCAGCAGCGGCGGGTTCAATGAGCAGTTCTTC | CASSGGFNEQFF
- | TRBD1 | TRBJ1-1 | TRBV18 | TGTGCCAGCTCACCTTGGACAGGACCGATGAACACTGAAGCTTTCTTT | CASSPWTGPMNTEAFF
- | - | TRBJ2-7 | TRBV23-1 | TGCGCCAGCAGTCACGAACAAATTTCCTACGAGCAGTACTTC | CASSHEQISYEQYF
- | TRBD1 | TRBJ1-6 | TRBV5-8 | TGTGCCAGCAGCTTGCCGACAGGGGCGGGTTCACCCCTCCACTTT | CASSLPTGAGSPLHF
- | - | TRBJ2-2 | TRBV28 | TGTGCCAGCGGCGTAGCAGCCGGGGAGCTGTTTTTT | CASGVAAGELFF
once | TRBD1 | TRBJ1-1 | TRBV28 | TGTGCCAGCATCATACAGGGGGAGAAAGCTTTCTTT | CASIIQGEKAFF
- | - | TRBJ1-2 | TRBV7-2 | TGTGCCAGCAGCTTAGAGGCGACGGGACTCTCGCCCTATGGCTACACCTTC | CASSLEATGLSPYGYTF
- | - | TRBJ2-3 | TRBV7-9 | TGTGCCAGCAGCTTAGCGAACCAGGGAACAGATACGCAGTATTTT | CASSLANQGTDTQYF
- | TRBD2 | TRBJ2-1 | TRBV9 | TGTGCCAGCAGCGGAACTAGCGGGAGGGACAATGAGCAGTTCTTC | CASSGTSGRDNEQFF
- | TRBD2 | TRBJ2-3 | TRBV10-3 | TGTGCCATCAGTGACGTTGAAGGCGGGAGCAATCTCTTTATAGATACGCAGTATTTT | CAISDVEGGSNLFIDTQYF
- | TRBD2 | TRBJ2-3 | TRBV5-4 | TGTGCCACTGGGGCACTAGCGACAGATACGCAGTATTTT | CATGALATDTQYF
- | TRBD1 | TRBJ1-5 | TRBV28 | TGTGCCAGCAGTACCGGGACAGGAAGGCAGCCCCAGCATTTT | CASSTGTGRQPQHF
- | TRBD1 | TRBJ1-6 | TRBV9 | TGTGCCAGCAGCGCGAGACAGGGGTATAATTCACCCCTCCACTTT | CASSARQGYNSPLHF
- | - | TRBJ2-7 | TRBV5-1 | TGCGCCAGCAGCCCTCCAGAGGCGGCCTACGAGCAGTACTTC | CASSPPEAAYEQYF
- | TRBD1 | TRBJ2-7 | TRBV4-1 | TGCGCCAGCAGCCAAGAGGCCCGGGGACAGGTCTACGAGCAGTACTTC | CASSQEARGQVYEQYF
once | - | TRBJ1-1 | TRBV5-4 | TGTGCCAGCAGCCAGACGGGGAACACTGAAGCTTTCTTT | CASSQTGNTEAFF
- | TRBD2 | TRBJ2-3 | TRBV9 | TGTGCCAGCGGACCCGGACTAGCGGGAGTGTTGTCCACAGATACGCAGTATTTT | CASGPGLAGVLSTDTQYF
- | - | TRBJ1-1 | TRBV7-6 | TGTGCCAGCAGTTCTAGACCAAACACTGAAGCTTTCTTT | CASSSRPNTEAFF
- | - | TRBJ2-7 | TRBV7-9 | TGTGCCAGCAGCCTAAACCTAGCAATCCACGGCGAGCAGTACTTC | CASSLNLAIHGEQYF
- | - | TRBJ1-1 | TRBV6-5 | TGTGCCAGCAGTTACATACAGGGCGGTGGTGAAGCTTTCTTT | CASSYIQGGGEAFF
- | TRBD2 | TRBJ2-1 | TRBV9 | TGTGCCAGCAGCGTAGTCGGGACTAGCGTAAGTGAGCAGTTCTTC | CASSVVGTSVSEQFF
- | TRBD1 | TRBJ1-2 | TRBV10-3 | TGTGCCATCAGTGAACCGGACAGGGTCATCTATGGCTACACCTTC | CAISEPDRVIYGYTF
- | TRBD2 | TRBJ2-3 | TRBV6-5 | TGTGCCAGCAGTTTTTGGGCTAGCGGGAAGGAGGGTACGCAGTATTTT | CASSFWASGKEGTQYF
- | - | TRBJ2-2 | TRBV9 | TGTGCCAGCAGCGTAGGGGGGGGGCTAGCGGCCGGGGAGCTGTTTTTT | CASSVGGGLAAGELFF
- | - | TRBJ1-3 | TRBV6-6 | TGTGCCAGCAGTTACCCGGAGGCCGGAAACACCATATATTTT | CASSYPEAGNTIYF
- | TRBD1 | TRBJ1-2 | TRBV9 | TGTGCCAGCAGCGCTTGGGGACAGGGGGCGCATGGCTACACCTTC | CASSAWGQGAHGYTF
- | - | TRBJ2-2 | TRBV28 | TGTGCCGCACGAGGTGGCGGAACCGGGGAGCTGTTTTTT | CAARGGGTGELFF
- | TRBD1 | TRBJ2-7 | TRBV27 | TGTGCCAGCAGTTTATTAGACAGGGACTCCTACGAGCAGTACTTC | CASSLLDRDSYEQYF
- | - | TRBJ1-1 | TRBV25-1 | TGTGCCAGCAGTGACTACAGGGAAATGAACACTGAAGCTTTCTTT | CASSDYREMNTEAFF
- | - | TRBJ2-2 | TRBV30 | TGTGCCTGGAGTGTACAGGTAAACACCGGGGAGCTGTTTTTT | CAWSVQVNTGELFF
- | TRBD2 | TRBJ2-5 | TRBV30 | TGTGCCTGGAGGCCCCTCTCGGGGGGGGAGACCCAGTACTTC | CAWRPLSGGETQYF
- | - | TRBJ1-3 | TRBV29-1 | TGCAGCGTCGCCCCGGGACATGGAAACACCATATATTTT | CSVAPGHGNTIYF
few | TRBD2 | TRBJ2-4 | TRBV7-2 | TGTGCCAGCAGCCCCCAAGGCGGGGGGGCCTTAAACATTCAGTACTTC | CASSPQGGGALNIQYF
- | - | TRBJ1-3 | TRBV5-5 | TGTGCCAGCAGCCTAAACAGGGCACTAGGCAACACCATATATTTT | CASSLNRALGNTIYF
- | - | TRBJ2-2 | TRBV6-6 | TGTGCCAGCAGTCTTCGACATGGGGCCACCGGGGAGCTGTTTTTT | CASSLRHGATGELFF
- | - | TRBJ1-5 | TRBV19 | TGTGCCAGTAGTATCGGGCCAGGGCAATCTAGCAATCAGCCCCAGCATTTT | CASSIGPGQSSNQPQHF
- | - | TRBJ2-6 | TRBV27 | TGTGCCAGCAGTACCCGACGGGTCTCTGGGGCCAACGTCCTGACTTTC | CASSTRRVSGANVLTF
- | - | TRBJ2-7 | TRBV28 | TGTGCCGCCTCTAGAGGGGGAGGGAACGAGCAGTACTTC | CAASRGGGNEQYF
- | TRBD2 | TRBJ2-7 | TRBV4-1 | TGCGCCAGCAGCTTCGGTAGCGGGAGGGATCAGAAGTACTTC | CASSFGSGRDQKYF
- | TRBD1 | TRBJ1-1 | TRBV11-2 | TGTGCCAGCAGCTCCACAGGGGGCTGGAACACTGAAGCTTTCTTT | CASSSTGGWNTEAFF
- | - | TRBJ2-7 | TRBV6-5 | TGTGCCAGCAGTTGGATGGGGGGCGAGCAGTACTTC | CASSWMGGEQYF
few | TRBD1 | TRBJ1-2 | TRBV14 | TGTGCCAGCAGCCCTTGGGACAGGGGGCATGGCTACACCTTC | CASSPWDRGHGYTF
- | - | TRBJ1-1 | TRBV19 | TGTGCCAGTAGTATTTTGGACTACACTGAAGCTTTCTTT | CASSILDYTEAFF
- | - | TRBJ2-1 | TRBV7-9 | TGTGCCAGCAGCTTACACGGGGGAAGCAATGAGCAGTTCTTC | CASSLHGGSNEQFF